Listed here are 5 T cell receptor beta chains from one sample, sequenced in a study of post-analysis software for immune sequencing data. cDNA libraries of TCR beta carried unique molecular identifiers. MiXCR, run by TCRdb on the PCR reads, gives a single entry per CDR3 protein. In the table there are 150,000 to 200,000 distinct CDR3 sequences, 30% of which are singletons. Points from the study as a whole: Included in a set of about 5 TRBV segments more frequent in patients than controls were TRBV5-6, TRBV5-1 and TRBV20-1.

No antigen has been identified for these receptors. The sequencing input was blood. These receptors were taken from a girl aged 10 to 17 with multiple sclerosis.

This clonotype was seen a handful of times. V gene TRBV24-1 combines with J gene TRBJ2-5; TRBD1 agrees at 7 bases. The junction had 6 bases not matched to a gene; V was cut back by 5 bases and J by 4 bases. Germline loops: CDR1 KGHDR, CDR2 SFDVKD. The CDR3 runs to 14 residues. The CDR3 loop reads CATSVSGGRETQYF. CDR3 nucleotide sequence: TGTGCCACCAGTGTTTCAGGGGGTCGAGAGACCCAGTACTTC.

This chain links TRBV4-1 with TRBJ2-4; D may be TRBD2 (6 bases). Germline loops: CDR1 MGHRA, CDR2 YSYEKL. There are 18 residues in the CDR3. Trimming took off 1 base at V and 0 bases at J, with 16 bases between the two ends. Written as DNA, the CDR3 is TGCGCCAGCAGCCAAGGCCTAGCGATGGGACTAGCCAAAAACATTCAGTACTTC. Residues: CASSQGLAMGLAKNIQYF.

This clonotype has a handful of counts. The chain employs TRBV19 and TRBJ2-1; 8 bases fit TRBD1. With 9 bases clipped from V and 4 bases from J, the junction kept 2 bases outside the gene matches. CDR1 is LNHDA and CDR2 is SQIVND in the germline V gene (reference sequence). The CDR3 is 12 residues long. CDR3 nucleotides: TGTGCCAGCCGACAGGGGTACAATGAGCAGTTCTTC. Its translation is CASRQGYNEQFF.

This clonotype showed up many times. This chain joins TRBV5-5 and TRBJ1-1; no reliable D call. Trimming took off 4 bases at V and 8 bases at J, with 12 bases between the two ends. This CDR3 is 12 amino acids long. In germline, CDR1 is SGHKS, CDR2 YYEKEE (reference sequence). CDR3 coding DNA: TGTGCCAGCAGCCCGTTCGCCGGGGAAGCTTTCTTT. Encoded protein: CASSPFAGEAFF.

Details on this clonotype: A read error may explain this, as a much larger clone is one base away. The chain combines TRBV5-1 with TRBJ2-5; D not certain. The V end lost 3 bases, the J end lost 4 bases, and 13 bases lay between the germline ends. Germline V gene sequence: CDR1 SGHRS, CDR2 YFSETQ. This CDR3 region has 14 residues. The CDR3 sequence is CASSWGGTAETQYF. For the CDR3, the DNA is TGCGCCAGCAGCTGGGGTGGCACCGCAGAGACCCAGTACTTC.